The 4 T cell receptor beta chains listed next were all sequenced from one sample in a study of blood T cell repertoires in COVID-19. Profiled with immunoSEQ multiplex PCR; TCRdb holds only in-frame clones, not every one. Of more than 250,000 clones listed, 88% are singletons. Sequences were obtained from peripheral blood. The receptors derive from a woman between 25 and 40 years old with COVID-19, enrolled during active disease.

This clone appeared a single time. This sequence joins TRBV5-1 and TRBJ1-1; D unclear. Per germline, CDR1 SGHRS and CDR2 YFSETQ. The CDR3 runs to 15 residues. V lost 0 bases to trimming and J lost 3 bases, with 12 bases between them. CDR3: CASSLDRSGDTEAFF. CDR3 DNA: TGCGCCAGCAGCTTGGATCGCAGTGGAGACACTGAAGCTTTCTTT.

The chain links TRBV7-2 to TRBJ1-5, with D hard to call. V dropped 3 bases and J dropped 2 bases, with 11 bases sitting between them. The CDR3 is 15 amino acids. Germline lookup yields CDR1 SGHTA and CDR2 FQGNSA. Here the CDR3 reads CASSFRPFGNQPQHF. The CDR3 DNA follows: TGTGCCAGCAGCTTCAGGCCGTTCGGCAATCAGCCCCAGCATTTT.

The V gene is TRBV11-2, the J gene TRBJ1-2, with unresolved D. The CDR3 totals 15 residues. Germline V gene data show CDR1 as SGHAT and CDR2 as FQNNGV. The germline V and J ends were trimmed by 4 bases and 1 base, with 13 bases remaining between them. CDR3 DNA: TGTGCCAGCAGCTCGGACTCACCCCTTAACTATGGCTACACCTTC. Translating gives CASSSDSPLNYGYTF.

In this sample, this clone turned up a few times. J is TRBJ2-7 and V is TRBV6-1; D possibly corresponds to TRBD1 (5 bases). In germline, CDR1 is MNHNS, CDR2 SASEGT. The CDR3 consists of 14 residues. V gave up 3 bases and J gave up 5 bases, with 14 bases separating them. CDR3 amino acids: CASSDSTEVDEQYV. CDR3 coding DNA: TGTGCCAGCAGTGATTCGACAGAAGTAGACGAGCAGTACGTC.